This TCR beta chain was sequenced for a study of human T cells and chemical hapten exposure. MiXCR, run by TCRdb on the RACE reads, gives a single entry per CDR3 protein. The data contain some 180,000 distinct CDR3 sequences, 20% to 25% of them singletons. Study-wide findings and caveats: Counts of TCRs expanded at PT1 correlated positively with patch test score.

Remarks on this clonotype: Its antigen is undetermined.

Regarding time point: patch test 1, 2 weeks after DPC sensitization. Regarding treatment: therapeutic diphenylcyclopropenone sensitization with weekly scalp DPC. The sequencing used whole blood, collected in connection with sensitization to the hapten diphenylcyclopropenone (DPC). The sequence was obtained from a woman aged 50 to 60 with alopecia areata. Some clones in this sample may be carry-over from other donors' samples.

The CDR3 DNA reads as TGTGCCAGCAGCCCAAGACTAGCGGGATCGGTAGATACGCAGTATTTT. Amino acid sequence: CASSPRLAGSVDTQYF. The V call is TRBV11-2, the J call TRBJ2-3; 11 bases align to TRBD2. J gave up 5 bases and V 5 bases, and 9 bases lay outside the gene matches. Per germline, CDR1 SGHAT and CDR2 FQNNGV. The CDR3 is 16 amino acids.